Listed below are T cell receptor beta chains from one sample, sequenced in a study of cytomegalovirus exposure and HLA in healthy donors. Clones were sequenced by immunoSEQ multiplex PCR, and TCRdb holds only the in-frame ones, with some missing. Altogether about 130,000 clones are present, 80% being singletons, with the ten largest covering 1.2%. Sequencing was carried out using PBMCs. The origin of the receptors is a female donor in good health and CMV-seronegative. The CDR3 runs from the conserved cysteine through the conserved F or W. The order of the fields is clone size, J gene, V gene, D gene, CDR3 protein, CDR3 DNA. D genes are given only for firm matches. Clone size appears in some rows only: once, few, many, or a class for an expanded clone.

>.|TRBJ1-1|TRBV6-1|.
CASTSGGPRNTEAFF
TGTGCCAGCACTAGCGGGGGCCCGAGGAACACTGAAGCTTTCTTT
>.|TRBJ1-6|TRBV7-9|.
CSSSFKTGSLNSPLHF
TGTTCCAGCAGCTTCAAAACAGGGAGTCTAAATTCACCCCTCCACTTT
>.|TRBJ2-7|TRBV7-9|.
CASSLTSSYEQYF
TGTGCCAGCAGCCTCACTAGCTCCTACGAGCAGTACTTC
>.|TRBJ2-4|TRBV6-1|TRBD2
CASSEERSSGGAKNIQYF
TGTGCCAGCAGTGAAGAACGCTCTAGCGGGGGTGCCAAAAACATTCAGTACTTC
>.|TRBJ2-5|TRBV5-1|TRBD1
CASSRGTGEETQYF
TGCGCCAGCAGCCGCGGGACAGGGGAAGAGACCCAGTACTTC
>.|TRBJ2-4|TRBV5-6|.
CASSFLGSRAKNSQYF
TGTGCCAGCAGCTTTCTAGGGTCGAGGGCCAAAAACAGTCAGTACTTC
>once|TRBJ1-2|TRBV18|.
CASSPSGVAGNYGYTF
TGTGCCAGCTCACCTAGTGGGGTTGCAGGGAACTATGGCTACACCTTC
>.|TRBJ1-2|TRBV20-1|.
CSAIEGYGYTF
TGCAGTGCTATCGAGGGATATGGCTACACCTTC
>few|TRBJ2-7|TRBV7-9|.
CASSPPGKDEQYF
TGTGCCAGCAGCCCTCCGGGAAAAGACGAGCAGTACTTC
>.|TRBJ2-5|TRBV14|.
CASSRPRRGLGKTQYF
TGTGCCAGCAGCCGCCCCCGGCGGGGTTTAGGAAAGACCCAGTACTTC
>few|TRBJ1-1|TRBV6-1|TRBD1
CASRDTGVTEAFF
TGTGCCAGCAGGGACACAGGGGTAACTGAAGCTTTCTTT
>.|TRBJ2-7|TRBV6-1|.
CATRQVGYEQYF
TGTGCCACCAGGCAGGTAGGCTACGAGCAGTACTTC
>.|TRBJ2-7|TRBV5-4|TRBD2
CASSYPSGGTKEQYF
TGTGCCAGCAGCTATCCTAGCGGGGGTACAAAGGAGCAGTACTTC
>few|TRBJ1-6|TRBV28|TRBD1
CASSSGQGNSPLHF
TGTGCCAGCAGTTCGGGACAGGGGAATTCACCCCTCCACTTT
>once|TRBJ2-7|TRBV28|.
CASSRRGEQYF
TGTGCCAGCAGCCGGAGGGGCGAGCAGTACTTC
>.|TRBJ2-1|TRBV20-1|TRBD2
CSAQKRGEQFF
TGCAGTGCTCAAAAGCGGGGGGAGCAGTTCTTC
>.|TRBJ2-3|TRBV7-9|.
CASSLAGEVYTQYF
TGTGCCAGCAGCTTAGCTGGGGAGGTATATACGCAGTATTTT
>.|TRBJ1-2|TRBV27|.
CASSPKRELGGYTF
TGTGCCAGCAGCCCCAAGAGGGAGTTGGGTGGCTACACCTTC
>few|TRBJ1-1|TRBV4-1|.
CASSQSQAQNTEAFF
TGCGCCAGCAGCCAGTCGCAGGCCCAGAACACTGAAGCTTTCTTT
>.|TRBJ2-7|TRBV25-1|TRBD1
CASSESTGSRNEQYF
TGTGCCAGCAGTGAATCGACAGGGAGTAGGAACGAGCAGTACTTC